This TCR beta chain emerged from a study of cytomegalovirus exposure and HLA in healthy donors (dated by TCRdb to 2016 to 2017). For the study in its entirety: In an earlier analysis of roughly 590 of the donors, approximately 300 Gb of sequence data and just under 120 million unique TCR beta sequences from about 179 million T cells were reported. Approximately 300 gigabases of sequencing data and 70 million to 95 million unique TCR sequences made up an early release that covered approximately 700 HLA-typed donors. Among the roughly 400 genotyped donors, 75% to 90% belonged to the genetic ancestry cluster associated with self-reported Caucasian donors. The study aimed to test whether signatures of past pathogen exposure could be identified by cataloging public T cell receptors. The study profiled the T cell repertoires of 550 to 700 subjects by immunosequencing and related them to cytomegalovirus serostatus. Along with the approximately 650-subject first cohort, a separate validation cohort of around 110 different subjects was used. The study combined high-throughput TCR immunosequencing, statistical association of individual TCRs with disease status, and machine learning to predict cytomegalovirus infection status. In a later analysis, previously published TCR beta repertoires from 600 to 850 donors were re-analyzed and high-resolution HLA genotyping was added so that TCR occurrence patterns could be studied. Rather than drawing on any new phenotypic data, the later analysis identified candidate immune exposures from TCR beta sequences and the way those sequences occurred across donors. In an earlier analysis of a few hundred of the donors, high-throughput TCR beta sequencing was used to judge whether each TCR beta V gene segment behaved as functional or pseudogenic. Donor age, sex, ethnicity and CMV serostatus were compiled together with the repertoire data. In a later genetic analysis, genome-wide SNP genotypes for about 55% of the roughly 700 donors were used, and that subset was treated as a discovery cohort. All discovery cohort repertoires had been generated using a single sequencing platform. Class I and class II HLA loci were covered by the typing at four-digit resolution. The number of typed donors differed by locus: about 620-640 for A, B, C, DRB1 and DQB1; some 500 for DQA1; roughly 600 for DPA1; and around 450 for DPB1. Five DR-DQ haplotypes were handled as single units for association and clustering, since linkage in the cohort was strong. On average, around 240,000 unique TCR beta nucleotide sequences were sequenced per donor among fewer than 500 genotyped donors of the cohort, with approximately 18% of those sequences being non-productive. Study-level results and caveats: When HLA alleles, especially DR and DQ, strongly co-occurred, TCR associations were difficult to assign to individual alleles. A cluster of highly shared sequence variants was judged likely to be a technical artifact of the sequencing pipeline. The cohort was sequenced for TCR beta chains only, and without alpha or paired-chain data the features that could be detected were limited. The only immune exposure information available for the cohort was CMV serostatus. In an earlier analysis of approximately 590 of the donors, most TCR beta V segments appeared in productive rearrangements about 87% or about 30% of the time, broadly matching IMGT annotations. According to the authors, the approach could potentially be generalized to other disease states and immunological phenotypes. Presence/absence analyses assumed roughly uniform sequencing depth across donors, an assumption that may not hold. A later genetic analysis reported fewer N-insertions in productive TCRs among donors in an Asian-associated ancestry cluster than the roughly 620-donor mean. At a false discovery rate of 0.05, a later analysis linked 15,000 to 20,000 TCR beta sequences to specific HLA alleles. In a later analysis, most CMV-associated TCR beta chains were found to appear HLA-restricted, with HLA associations seemingly driven largely by CMV exposure. Most TCR sequences were observed very rarely across donors, whereas some public TCRs were present in many individuals. Because counts were too low, approximately 15 rarely observed V segments, including chromosome 9 orphons, were excluded from the earlier analysis of a few hundred of the donors. Cytomegalovirus status was reported to be diagnosed by the classifier with high specificity and sensitivity in both the original and validation cohorts. The study gave a list of about 160 TCR beta chains associated with cytomegalovirus. Some IMGT-functional V segments, including TRBV6-2 and TRBV6-3, could not be told apart with the 87-base-pair reads, so those segments were excluded. Several of the top co-occurrence clusters appeared to be linked to parvovirus B19, influenza, CMV and Epstein-Barr virus, according to a later analysis. In a later analysis, HLA-associated TCR beta chains showed more clonal expansion and lower generation probabilities than non-associated chains that were equally common. A further reported finding was that TCR beta sequences accurately predicted the HLA-A and HLA-B alleles for most subjects in the first cohort. A few of the identified cytomegalovirus-associated TCR beta chains were confirmed in vitro to be specific for cytomegalovirus antigens. A later analysis found that TCR association rates varied across HLA loci, with DRB1 alleles showing the most associated TCRs and HLA-C alleles the fewest. In a later genetic analysis, a missense DCLRE1C variant was associated with V-gene and J-gene trimming of TCR beta chains, and the association was replicated in an independent cohort. Correlated functional status among segregating V segments might be attributable to linkage disequilibrium, but an unknown experimental factor could not be ruled out. HLA typing was unavailable for some donors at each locus, so association tests used only the typed subset.

The CDR3 sequence holds 12 residues, the cysteine and phenylalanine included. Kept here is only the CDR3 DNA, which spans 36 bases and is read in frame from base 1. Trimming takes 8 bases from V and 6 bases from J, and the germline ends sit 14 bases apart. The germline V gene specifies SQVTM as CDR1 and ANQGSEA as CDR2. The cohort consisted of approximately 690 healthy bone marrow donors. At the time of sampling, every cohort member was nominally healthy, though immune exposures that went unrecorded were likely present. The donor tested CMV seropositive, placing the donor among the roughly 270 seropositive members of the cohort. Every donor gave a peripheral blood sample, and the peripheral blood mononuclear cells from that sample were used for TCR beta sequencing. Genomic DNA extraction from the blood cell samples was performed with the Qiagen DNeasy Blood Extraction Kit. Worth noting for this clone: Its antigen is still unknown. No per-base quality is available; no much larger clone lies one base away.

Library method: the immunoSEQ multiplex PCR assay. For the multiplex PCR, a mixture combining 60 forward primers for TCR Vbeta segments and 13 reverse primers for TCR Jbeta segments was used. The CDR3 region of rearranged TCR beta genes was amplified from genomic DNA with a multiplex PCR assay. On the Illumina HiSeq System, the amplified TCR beta libraries were sequenced as 87-base-pair reads. The original pipeline was this. A later analysis tallied 75 million to 95 million unique TCR beta chains across the 650 to 750 repertoires, and around 10 million of those chains were shared by two or more donors. To remove PCR and sequencing errors, raw reads were error-corrected and collapsed into unique sequences using a nearest-neighbor algorithm that merged closely related sequences. To assign V, D and J gene segments, CDR3 sequences were aligned to IMGT reference sequences. For a sequence to be retained, a match of at least six nucleotides was required to both a V gene segment and a J gene segment. Rearrangements were classified as productive when the CDR3 lacked stop codons and remained in frame with V and J, and all other rearrangements were classified as non-productive. Following IMGT convention, CDR3 was defined as the stretch from the second conserved V-encoded cysteine up to the conserved J-encoded phenylalanine. The earlier analysis of about 500 of the donors excluded sequences that lacked an unambiguous match to a single V gene segment. In an earlier analysis of several hundred of the donors, V segments were called functional above 56.7% productive rearrangements and were called segregating when the between-donor standard deviation exceeded 5%. A statistical classification framework was developed to diagnose cytomegalovirus status using the catalog of TCR beta chain sequences. In a later analysis, V and J genes were assigned by comparing TCR nucleotide sequences against IMGT/GENE-DB human TR gene sequences. A later analysis assigned CDR3 sequences and most-parsimonious VDJ recombination scenarios with the TCRdist pipeline. In a later analysis, each TCR beta chain was defined by its CDR3 amino acid sequence together with its V-gene family, and reads lacking a unique V-gene family were excluded. To address suspected cross-contamination and a sequencing artifact, a later analysis removed 592 highly shared, low-generation-probability nucleotide sequences. For each public chain, a later analysis derived a clonal expansion index from normalized ranks of inferred template counts within each repertoire. In a later analysis, generation probabilities were computed using a VDJ recombination model fitted to out-of-frame rearrangements, and the results were checked against IGoR. Hypergeometric tests were used in a later analysis to score TCR-TCR, TCR-HLA and TCR-CMV co-occurrence, with a repertoire-size bias correction applied to the TCR pairs. In a later analysis, false discovery rates were estimated by permuting HLA or CMV assignments 20 times. In a later analysis, co-occurring TCRs were grouped with DBSCAN, and TCRdist sequence similarity was added when clustering was performed within HLA-allele-positive subsets. Co-occurrence clustering excluded repertoires with fewer than 30,000 or more than 120,000 public chains, plus five with anomalous nucleotide sharing. TCRdb holds this immuneACCESS table with in-frame rearrangements only. Some clones are missing; in checked studies, unresolved V genes explain under half, and the rest has no known cause. D and trimming come from the DNA, and the V and J calls and clone size come from that table. This sample is represented by about 98,000 clones; about 83% of them were singletons. The ten largest account for more than 3% of the sample.

The clonotype comes from a female donor in good health and CMV-seropositive. Material for sequencing was PBMCs. The sequence is built from TRBV29-1 and TRBJ2-1; 5 matching bases give a weak D call of TRBD1. The sequenced DNA: TGCAGCTCAAGGGCAGGGATCAATGAGCAGTTCTTC. The resulting protein is CSSRAGINEQFF.